The 3 T cell receptor beta chains presented below share a single source sample, sequenced in a study of CD8+ T cells in alopecia areata. Sequencing used cDNA as its template, made by extracting RNA and reverse transcribing it. Using immunoSEQ multiplex PCR, the repertoire was profiled, and TCRdb retains in-frame clones only, with some absent. The repertoire holds 200,000 to 250,000 clones, with approximately 52% as singletons. The specimen was CD4+ T cells sorted from blood, collected at week 0. All receptors derive from a human donor with alopecia areata.

This sequence joins TRBV29-1 and TRBJ2-1; no firm D call. The CDR3 is 12 residues long. The V gene's germline CDR1 is SQVTM and CDR2 ANQGSEA. V shed 7 bases and J shed 4 bases, with 11 bases lying between them. The CDR3 nucleotides read TGCAGCGCCCCCCGGGTTTACAATGAGCAGTTCTTC. Protein product: CSAPRVYNEQFF.

This clone occurred a few times. The chain employs TRBV4-2 and TRBJ2-3; 10 bases align to TRBD2. There are 16 residues in the CDR3. V lost 4 bases and J lost 10; bases outside the gene matches: 14. In germline, CDR1 is LGHNA, CDR2 YNFKEQ. The DNA of the CDR3 is TGTGCCAGCAGCCGGTCCCCTAGCGGGAGTCGGCAGGCGCAGTATTTT. Translating it yields CASSRSPSGSRQAQYF.

V usage is TRBV7-3 and J usage is TRBJ2-1; 8 nucleotides agree with TRBD2. CDR3 size: 15 residues. J gave up 5 bases and V 3 bases, and 6 bases lay outside the gene matches. Germline CDR1 SGHTA, CDR2 FQGTGA. CDR3 loop: CASSFQRGTNNEQFF. The CDR3 coding sequence is TGTGCCAGCAGCTTTCAGCGGGGGACCAACAATGAGCAGTTCTTC.